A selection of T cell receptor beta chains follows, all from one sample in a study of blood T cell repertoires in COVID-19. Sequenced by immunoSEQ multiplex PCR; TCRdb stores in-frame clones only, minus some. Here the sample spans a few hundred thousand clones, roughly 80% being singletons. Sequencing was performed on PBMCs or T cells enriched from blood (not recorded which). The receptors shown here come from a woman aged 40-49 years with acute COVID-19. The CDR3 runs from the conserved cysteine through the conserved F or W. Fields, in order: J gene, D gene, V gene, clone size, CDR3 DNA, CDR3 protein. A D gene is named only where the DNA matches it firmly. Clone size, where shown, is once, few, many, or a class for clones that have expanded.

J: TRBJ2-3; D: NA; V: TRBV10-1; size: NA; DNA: TGCGCCAGCAGTGACGCGGGGAGAGGAGATACGCAGTATTTT; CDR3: CASSDAGRGDTQYF
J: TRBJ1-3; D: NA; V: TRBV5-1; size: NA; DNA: TGCGCCAGCAGCTTGGAACACTCTGGAAACACCATATATTTT; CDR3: CASSLEHSGNTIYF
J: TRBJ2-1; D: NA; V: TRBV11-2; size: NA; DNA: TGTGCCAGCAGCATGAGCAATGAGCAGTTCTTC; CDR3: CASSMSNEQFF
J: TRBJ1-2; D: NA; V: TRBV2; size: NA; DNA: TGTGCCAGCAGTGACCGTTGGAGTAACTATGGCTACACCTTC; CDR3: CASSDRWSNYGYTF
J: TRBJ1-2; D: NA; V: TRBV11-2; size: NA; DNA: TGTGCCAGCAGGTTAAGGGACACTAACTATGGCTACACCTTC; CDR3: CASRLRDTNYGYTF
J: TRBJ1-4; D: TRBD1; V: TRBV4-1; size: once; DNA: TGCGCCAGCAGCCAACCGGGACAGGGACCTTCTAATGAAAAACTGTTTTTT; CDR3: CASSQPGQGPSNEKLFF
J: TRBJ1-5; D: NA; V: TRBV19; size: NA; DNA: TGTGCCAGTAGTATAGATGGACGGGGGAGGGTGTATCAGCCCCAGCATTTT; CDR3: CASSIDGRGRVYQPQHF
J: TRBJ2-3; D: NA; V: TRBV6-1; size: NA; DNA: TGTGCCAGCAGTGAAGCTAATACGCAGTATTTT; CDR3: CASSEANTQYF
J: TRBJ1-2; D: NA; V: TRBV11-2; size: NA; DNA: TGTGCCAGCAGCCCATATAGAGGCCTAAGCTATGGCTACACCTTC; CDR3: CASSPYRGLSYGYTF
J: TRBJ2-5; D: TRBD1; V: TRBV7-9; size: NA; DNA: TGTGCCAGCAGCCCCCACGTGGGCTTCAGGGGGGAGACCCAGTACTTC; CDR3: CASSPHVGFRGETQYF
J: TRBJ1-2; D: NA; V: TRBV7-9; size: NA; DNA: TGTGCCAGCAGCTTCTCAGGATCCAACTATGGCTACACCTTC; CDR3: CASSFSGSNYGYTF
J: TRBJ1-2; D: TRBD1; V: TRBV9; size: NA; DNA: TGTGCCAGCAGCGTAGAACTGGTTCGGACAGGGGGCTTCCTTTATGGCTACACCTTC; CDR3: CASSVELVRTGGFLYGYTF
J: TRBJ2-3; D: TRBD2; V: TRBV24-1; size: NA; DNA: TGTGCCACCAGTGATCGACTAGCGATCAGAACAGATACGCAGTATTTT; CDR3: CATSDRLAIRTDTQYF
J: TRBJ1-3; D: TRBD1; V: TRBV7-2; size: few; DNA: TGTGCCAGCAGCTTAGTTTCAGGGGGTCTAAACACCATATATTTT; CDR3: CASSLVSGGLNTIYF
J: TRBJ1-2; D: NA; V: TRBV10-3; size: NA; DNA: TGTGCCACGGCTGGGGGGGGGTCTTTCTATGGCTACACCTTC; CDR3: CATAGGGSFYGYTF
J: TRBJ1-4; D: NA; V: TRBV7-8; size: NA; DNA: TGTGCCAGCAGTCTGAATGGAGATCCTAATGAAAAACTGTTTTTT; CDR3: CASSLNGDPNEKLFF
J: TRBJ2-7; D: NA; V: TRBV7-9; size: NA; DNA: TGTGCCAGCAGCTTAGGCGGGGAAGAGTACGAGCAGTACTTC; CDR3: CASSLGGEEYEQYF
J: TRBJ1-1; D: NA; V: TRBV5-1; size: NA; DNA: TGCGCCAGCAGCTTGGGACAGGTAAACACTGAAGCTTTCTTT; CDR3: CASSLGQVNTEAFF
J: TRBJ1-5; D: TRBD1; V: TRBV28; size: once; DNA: TGTGCCAGCAGGGGACAGCGCAATCAGCCCCAGCATTTT; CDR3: CASRGQRNQPQHF
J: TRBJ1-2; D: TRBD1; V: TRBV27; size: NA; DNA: TGTGCCAGCAGTACCCGACAGGGTAGGAGCTACACCTTC; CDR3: CASSTRQGRSYTF
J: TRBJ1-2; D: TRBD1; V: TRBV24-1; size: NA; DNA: TGTGCCACCAGCCTGCGTACACAGGGGTTTGGCGGCTACACCTTC; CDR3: CATSLRTQGFGGYTF
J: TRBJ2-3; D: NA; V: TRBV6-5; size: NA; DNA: TGTGCCAGCAGTCGACAGGGACTTGGCACAGATACGCAGTATTTT; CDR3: CASSRQGLGTDTQYF